This T cell receptor beta chain was sequenced for a study of T-cell reconstitution after alpha-beta-depleted transplantation in children (dated by TCRdb to the mid-2010s). About the investigation overall: T-cell immune reconstitution after TCRalphabeta/CD19-depleted allogeneic hematopoietic cell transplantation in children was quantitatively tracked in the study by means of TCR repertoire profiling.

The sample's treatment or condition, from its label and the paper: allogeneic hematopoietic cell transplantation with graft depleted of TCRalphabeta T cells and CD19 B cells. TCRalphabeta/CD19-depleted allogeneic hematopoietic cell grafts were given to the transplant recipients, all of whom were children. What the authors observed across the whole study: Hyperexpanded clone frequencies declined over subsequent months; after one year, T-cell counts and TCRbeta diversity were mostly attributed to newly produced T cells. The apparently early recovery of alphabetaT-cell counts about two months after transplant reportedly depended on only several hundred rapidly expanded clones that came from non-depleted graft cells. The high TCRbeta diversity at day 60 in some patients was ascribed to recipient T cells and intrathymic progenitors that had survived conditioning.

This clonotype was seen a few times. Its recognized antigen is unknown. Base qualities were left out, and no much larger clone turns up one base away. Trimming costs V 5 bases and J 1 base, and their ends lie 9 bases apart. From cysteine to phenylalanine, the CDR3 is 14 amino acids long. Only CDR3 DNA is held: 42 bases, read in frame from base 1. CDR1 SGHNT and CDR2 YENEEA were looked up in the germline V gene. The library came from PCR. Sequencing was carried out with an Illumina HiSeq 2500. TCR library preparation used molecular barcoding, with unique molecular identifiers applied to normalize quantification of the TCRbeta repertoire. Using fastp trimming at Q25 and MiXCR clonotype assembly, TCRdb reanalyzed the public sequencing data and kept in-frame beta chains. For every CDR3 protein sequence, its rows merge into one entry that carries the most common genes and DNA. For this sample there are roughly 17,000 distinct CDR3 sequences; 9.5% to 15% appear just once. The top ten clonotypes cover over 55% of the sample.

The sample consisted of PBMCs, mostly from graft donor cells, taken 180 days after TCRalphabeta/CD19-depleted stem cell transplant. The clonotype was recovered from a boy under three years old who had a stem cell transplant for Wiskott-Aldrich syndrome, so the T cells may come from the graft donor. The rearranged segments are TRBV11-3 and TRBJ1-3; the D gene is perhaps TRBD1, from 6 matching bases. The nucleotides read TGTGCCAGCAGCCAGGGGATATCTGGAAACACCATATATTTT. This encodes CASSQGISGNTIYF.